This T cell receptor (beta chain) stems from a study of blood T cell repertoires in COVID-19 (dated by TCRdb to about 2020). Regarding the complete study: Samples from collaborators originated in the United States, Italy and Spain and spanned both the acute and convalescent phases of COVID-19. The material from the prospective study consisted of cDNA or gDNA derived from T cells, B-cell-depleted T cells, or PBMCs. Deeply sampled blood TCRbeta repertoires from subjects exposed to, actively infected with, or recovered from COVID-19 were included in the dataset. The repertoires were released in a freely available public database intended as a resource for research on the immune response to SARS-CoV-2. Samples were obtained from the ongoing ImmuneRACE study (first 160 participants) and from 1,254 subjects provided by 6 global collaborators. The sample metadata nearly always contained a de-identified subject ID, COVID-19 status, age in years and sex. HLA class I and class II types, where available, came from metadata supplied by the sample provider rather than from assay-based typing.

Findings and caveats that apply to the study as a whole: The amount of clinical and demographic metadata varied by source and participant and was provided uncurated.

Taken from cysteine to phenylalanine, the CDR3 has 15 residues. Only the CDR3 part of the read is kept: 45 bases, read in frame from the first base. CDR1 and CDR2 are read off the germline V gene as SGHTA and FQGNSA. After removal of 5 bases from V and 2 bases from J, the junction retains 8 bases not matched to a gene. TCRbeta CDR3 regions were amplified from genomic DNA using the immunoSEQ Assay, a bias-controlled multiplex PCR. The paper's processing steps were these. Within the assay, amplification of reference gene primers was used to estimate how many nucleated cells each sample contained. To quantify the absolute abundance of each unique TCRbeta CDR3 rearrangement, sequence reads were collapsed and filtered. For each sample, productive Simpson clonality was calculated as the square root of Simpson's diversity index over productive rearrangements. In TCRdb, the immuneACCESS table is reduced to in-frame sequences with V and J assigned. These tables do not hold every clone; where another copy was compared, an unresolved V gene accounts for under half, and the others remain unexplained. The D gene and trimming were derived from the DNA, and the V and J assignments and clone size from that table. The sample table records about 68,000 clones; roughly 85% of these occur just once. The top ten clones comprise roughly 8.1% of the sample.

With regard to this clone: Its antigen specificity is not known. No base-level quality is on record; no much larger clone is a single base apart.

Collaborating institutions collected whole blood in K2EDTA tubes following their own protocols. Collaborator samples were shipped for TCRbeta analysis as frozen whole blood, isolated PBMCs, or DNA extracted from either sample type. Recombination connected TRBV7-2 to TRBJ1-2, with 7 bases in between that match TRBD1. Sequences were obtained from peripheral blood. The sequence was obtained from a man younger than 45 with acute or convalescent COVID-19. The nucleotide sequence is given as TGTGCCAGCAGCCCCGACAGGGATTTGAACTATGGCTACACCTTC. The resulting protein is CASSPDRDLNYGYTF.